One sample yielded the 24 T cell receptor beta chains listed below, sequenced in a study of blood T cell repertoires in COVID-19. Assay: immunoSEQ multiplex PCR; the TCRdb copy retains only in-frame clones and omits some. The table lists roughly 330,000 clones, over 70% of them singletons. Sequencing was carried out using PBMCs or T cells enriched from blood (not recorded which). The receptors shown here come from a man aged 25-45 years who had recovered from COVID-19.

This chain connects TRBV2 to TRBJ2-2; 7 bases align to TRBD2. The trim removed 4 bases at V and 0 bases at J, leaving 2 bases unmatched. The CDR3 contains 15 residues. From germline, CDR1 is SNHLY and CDR2 FYNNEI. This chain's CDR3 is CASSVRGANTGELFF. The CDR3 coding sequence is TGTGCCAGCAGTGTCCGGGGGGCGAACACCGGGGAGCTGTTTTTT.

On this clone: Other nucleotide sequences from this sample produce the same CDR3. Written as DNA, the CDR3 is TGTGCCACCAGTGATTTGCGAGGACAGCCCCAGCATTTT. Translated: CATSDLRGQPQHF. The genes are TRBV24-1 and TRBJ1-5; D not resolved. Trimming left V 0 bases short and J 7 bases short, with 6 bases between. Germline lookup yields CDR1 KGHDR and CDR2 SFDVKD. This CDR3 contains 13 residues.

This chain links TRBV28 with TRBJ1-3, with 9 bases aligning to TRBD1. This CDR3 has 13 amino acids. The V gene's germline CDR1 is MDHEN and CDR2 SYDVKM. The V gene end was trimmed by 10 bases and the J gene end by 2 bases; junction bases not matched to a gene: 3. CDR3 DNA sequence: TGTGCCACCGGACAGGGGACTGGAAACACCATATATTTT. It specifies CATGQGTGNTIYF.

The V and J genes are TRBV2 and TRBJ2-5, with a possible D match to TRBD2 (6 bases). V lost 8 bases and J 5 bases, leaving 24 bases between the germline ends. Germline V gives CDR1 SNHLY, CDR2 FYNNEI. CDR3 length: 16 amino acids. The CDR3 DNA sequence: TGTGCCAGCCTGTTCGAAGGTGGCTCCCGGGGGGAGACCCAGTACTTC. Translation gives CASLFEGGSRGETQYF. Full variable domain (remainder filled in from reference TRBV2 and TRBJ2-5): EPEVTQTPSHQVTQMGQEVILRCVPISNHLYFYWYRQILGQKVEFLVSFYNNEISEKSEIFDDQFSVERPDGSNFTLKIRSTKLEDSAMYFCASLFEGGSRGETQYFGPGTRLLVL.

This chain joins TRBV7-9 and TRBJ1-1, with D possibly matching TRBD1 (6 bases). Trimming pared 3 bases from V and 7 bases from J, leaving 12 bases between. Germline V gene data show CDR1 as SEHNR and CDR2 as FQNEAQ (reference sequence). This CDR3 region has 13 residues. Here the CDR3 reads CASSLRGGLEAFF. Here the CDR3 DNA reads TGTGCCAGCAGCTTGCGGGGGGGCCTTGAAGCTTTCTTT.

This chain links TRBV4-1 with TRBJ1-2, with D possibly TRBD1 on 5 matching bases. Trimming left V 0 bases short and J 6 bases short, with 14 bases between. Per germline, CDR1 MGHRA and CDR2 YSYEKL. The CDR3 is 15 residues long. This CDR3 reads CASSQDLQGRNGYTF. Here the CDR3 DNA reads TGCGCCAGCAGCCAAGATTTGCAGGGAAGGAATGGCTACACCTTC.

The chain links TRBV11-2 to TRBJ1-6; D is perhaps TRBD1 (6 bases). V lost 4 bases, J lost 7 bases, and 11 bases lay in between. The CDR3 has 14 amino acids. Germline V gene sequence: CDR1 SGHAT, CDR2 FQNNGV. CDR3 DNA: TGTGCCAGCAGCTCGGAACAGGGAAATTCACCCCTCCACTTT. This translates into CASSSEQGNSPLHF.

The rearrangement links TRBV24-1 to TRBJ2-3; 11 nucleotides match TRBD2. The CDR3 covers 17 residues. Looked up from germline, CDR1 is KGHDR and CDR2 is SFDVKD. J was trimmed by 2 bases and V by 2 bases; bases with no gene match: 5. This CDR3 reads CATSDWASGGYTDTQYF. The CDR3 DNA sequence: TGTGCCACCAGTGATTGGGCTAGCGGGGGGTACACAGATACGCAGTATTTT.

The V call is TRBV27, the J call TRBJ2-3; 11 bases align to TRBD2. The CDR3 spans 15 residues. Germline CDR1 MNHEY, CDR2 SMNVEV (reference sequence). V shed 5 bases, J shed 5 bases, and the junction held 6 bases outside the gene matches. The CDR3 DNA sequence: TGTGCCAGCAGTCCCCTACTAGCGGGGGAAGATACGCAGTATTTT. This gives the protein CASSPLLAGEDTQYF.

The DNA for the CDR3 is TGTGCCAGCAGTTCTGGACAGGGGGTAGGCTACACCTTC. Its protein product is CASSSGQGVGYTF. This chain joins TRBV28 and TRBJ1-2; 10 nucleotides match TRBD1. This CDR3 has 13 amino acids. CDR1 MDHEN and CDR2 SYDVKM come from the germline V gene. Germline trimming cut 4 bases from V and 8 bases from J; bases unmatched to any gene: 4.

V is TRBV27 and J is TRBJ2-2, with D possibly TRBD2 on 5 matching bases. Per the germline V gene, CDR1 is MNHEY and CDR2 is SMNVEV (reference sequence). The CDR3 loop spans 15 amino acids. V lost 8 bases, J lost 4 bases, and 17 bases lay in between. The CDR3 region is CASGRRGAGTGELFF. The CDR3 nucleotides are TGTGCCAGCGGAAGGAGAGGCGCGGGCACCGGGGAGCTGTTTTTT.

The chain employs TRBV7-2 and TRBJ1-5, with D unclear. Germline V CDR1 and CDR2: SGHTA, FQGNSA. The length of the CDR3 is 16 residues. V lost 1 base and J lost 2, with 12 bases in between. CDR3 protein: CASSLGGGIGNQPQHF. CDR3 bases: TGTGCCAGCAGCTTAGGCGGTGGAATTGGCAATCAGCCCCAGCATTTT.

The chain employs TRBV7-6 and TRBJ2-3; 15 nucleotides agree with TRBD2. J was trimmed by 3 bases and V by 5 bases; bases with no gene match: 6. Per germline, CDR1 SGHVS and CDR2 FNYEAQ. The CDR3 loop spans 17 amino acids. The CDR3 here is CASSRWTSGGATDTQYF. Here the CDR3 DNA reads TGTGCCAGCAGCCGGTGGACTAGCGGGGGGGCGACAGATACGCAGTATTTT.

The chain couples TRBV3-1 (or the pseudogene TRBV3-2) to TRBJ2-4; 12 nucleotides line up with TRBD1. Looked up from germline, CDR1 is LGHDT and CDR2 is YNNKEL (reference sequence). The CDR3 is 16 residues long. V was clipped by 4 bases and J by 1 base; unmatched bases: 2. The CDR3 region is CASSPGQGAAKNIQYF. DNA of the CDR3: TGTGCCAGCAGCCCGGGACAGGGGGCTGCCAAAAACATTCAGTACTTC.

The chain recombines TRBV19 with TRBJ2-7; D is ambiguous. Trimming shortened V by 4 bases and J by 2 bases, and 9 bases separated the two germline ends. The CDR3 runs 13 residues. Germline V gene sequence: CDR1 LNHDA, CDR2 SQIVND (reference sequence). CDR3: CASSSLSTYEQYF. CDR3 DNA: TGTGCCAGTAGTAGTCTTTCTACCTACGAGCAGTACTTC.

The genes are TRBV7-6 and TRBJ1-3; 8 bases map to TRBD1. Germline V CDR1 and CDR2: SGHVS, FNYEAQ. The CDR3 consists of 18 residues. After removal of 2 bases from V and 0 bases from J, the junction contained 9 bases not matched to a gene. In DNA form, the CDR3 reads TGTGCCAGCAGCTTACAGGGACAGGTGCTAATCTCTGGAAACACCATATATTTT. Amino acids: CASSLQGQVLISGNTIYF. The full variable domain, with the rest looked up from reference TRBV7-6 and TRBJ1-3, is GAGVSQSPRYKVTKRGQDVALRCDPISGHVSLYWYRQALGQGPEFLTYFNYEAQQDKSGLPNDRFSAERPEGSISTLTIQRTEQRDSAMYRCASSLQGQVLISGNTIYFGEGSWLTVV.

The rearrangement links TRBV6-1 to TRBJ2-5; D is unresolved. V lost 2 bases, J lost 2 bases, and 21 bases lay in between. Per germline, CDR1 MNHNS and CDR2 SASEGT. This CDR3 is 18 amino acids long. Here the CDR3 DNA reads TGTGCCAGCAGTGAATACCCTCCGGCGGCACTTTTGCAAGAGACCCAGTACTTC. Translation: CASSEYPPAALLQETQYF.

As concerns this clone: Different DNA sequences within this sample yield the same CDR3. The J gene is TRBJ1-1, the V gene TRBV5-1; D unclear. Germline lookup yields CDR1 SGHRS and CDR2 YFSETQ. Trimming stripped 2 bases from V and 3 bases from J, with 8 bases between. The CDR3 has 13 residues. The CDR3, as DNA: TGCGCCAGCAGCTTCGGGGTAGACACTGAAGCTTTCTTT. Encoded protein: CASSFGVDTEAFF.

The chain uses TRBV24-1 and TRBJ1-2; 7 bases match TRBD1. The junction had 9 bases not matched to a gene; V was cut back by 2 bases and J by 10 bases. Germline V lookup: CDR1 KGHDR, CDR2 SFDVKD. The CDR3 runs to 14 residues. The CDR3: CATSDSDRVVAYTF. The CDR3 DNA sequence: TGTGCCACCAGTGATTCTGACAGGGTCGTAGCCTACACCTTC.

V gene TRBV19 combines with J gene TRBJ2-5; 9 nucleotides match TRBD1. Germline V lookup: CDR1 LNHDA, CDR2 SQIVND (reference sequence). With V trimmed by 1 base and J by 5 bases, 8 bases remained unmatched. The CDR3 is 16 residues long. The CDR3 DNA reads as TGTGCCAGTAGTATAGGGGGACAGGGAATAGGGGAGACCCAGTACTTC. It translates to CASSIGGQGIGETQYF.

J is TRBJ1-6 and V is TRBV19; TRBD1 agrees at 8 bases. After removal of 3 bases from V and 10 bases from J, the junction contained 2 bases not matched to a gene. CDR1 is LNHDA and CDR2 is SQIVND in the germline V gene (reference sequence). The CDR3 is made up of 13 amino acids. The CDR3 spells CASSMAGGSPLHF. The DNA for the CDR3 is TGTGCCAGTAGTATGGCAGGGGGCTCACCCCTCCACTTT.

The chain combines TRBV14 with TRBJ2-1, with a possible D match to TRBD1 (6 bases). The V end was cut by 4 bases, the J end by 0 bases, with 7 bases between. Germline CDR1 SGHDN, CDR2 FVKESK. The CDR3 runs 14 residues. CDR3 in DNA: TGTGCCAGCAGCCCAGGGGACTCCTACAATGAGCAGTTCTTC. Translated: CASSPGDSYNEQFF. The entire variable domain, with the rest obtained from reference TRBV14 and TRBJ2-1, is as follows: EAGVTQFPSHSVIEKGQTVTLRCDPISGHDNLYWYRRVMGKEIKFLLHFVKESKQDESGMPNNRFLAERTGGTYSTLKVQPAELEDSGVYFCASSPGDSYNEQFFGPGTRLTVL.

The chain employs TRBV27 and TRBJ2-1; TRBD1 matches at 9 bases. CDR1 and CDR2 from the germline V gene are MNHEY and SMNVEV (reference sequence). V lost 5 bases to trimming and J lost 9 bases; unmatched junction nucleotides: 11. The CDR3 is 15 amino acids. CDR3 nucleotide sequence: TGTGCCAGCAGTCCCCACGGGACAGGGATTCCTGAGCAGTTCTTC. Protein: CASSPHGTGIPEQFF.

The V gene is TRBV5-4, the J gene TRBJ2-7; 9 nucleotides agree with TRBD2. Per germline, CDR1 SGHNT and CDR2 YYREEE (reference sequence). This CDR3 region has 16 residues. J was trimmed by 3 bases and V by 3 bases; bases with no gene match: 10. The CDR3 DNA follows: TGTGCCAGCAGCTACTACGATAGCGGGGGCAACTACGAGCAGTACTTC. Its protein is CASSYYDSGGNYEQYF.